This T cell receptor beta chain is from a study of blood T cell repertoires in COVID-19 (dated by TCRdb to the early 2020s). A note on the overall study: Samples from collaborators originated in the United States, Italy and Spain and spanned both the acute and convalescent phases of COVID-19. The prospective study material was composed of cDNA or gDNA derived from T cells, B-cell-depleted T cells, or PBMCs. Deeply sampled blood TCRbeta repertoires from subjects exposed to, actively infected with, or recovered from COVID-19 were included in the dataset. The repertoires were released in a freely available public database intended as a resource for research on the immune response to SARS-CoV-2. The samples were drawn from two sources: the first 160 participants of the ongoing ImmuneRACE study, and about 1,300 subjects contributed by 6 global collaborators. Sample metadata almost always included a de-identified subject ID, COVID-19 status, age in years and sex. Where HLA class I and class II types were available, the types were taken from metadata supplied by the sample provider, not from assay-based typing.

Paper-wide results and their limitations: The amount of clinical and demographic metadata varied by source and participant and was provided uncurated.

Comments on this clone: Its cognate antigen has yet to be identified. Per-nucleotide qualities are absent, and no much larger clonotype sits a single base away.

Whole blood was collected in K2EDTA tubes by collaborating institutions according to the institutions' own protocols. For TCRbeta analysis, collaborators shipped samples as frozen whole blood, isolated PBMCs, or DNA extracted from either of those sample types. TCRbeta CDR3 regions were amplified from genomic DNA by means of the immunoSEQ Assay, a bias-controlled multiplex PCR. The paper's data handling went like this. Nucleated cell counts per sample were estimated from amplification of reference gene primers within the assay. To quantify the absolute abundance of each unique TCRbeta CDR3 rearrangement, sequence reads were collapsed and filtered. For each sample, productive Simpson clonality was calculated by taking the square root of Simpson's diversity index across productive rearrangements. What TCRdb holds here is the immuneACCESS table cut down to in-frame rearrangements. Part of the clones is not present; checked against another copy, under half of the missing clones reflect an unresolved V gene, and the others are unexplained. From that table come the V and J calls and clone size; the DNA was used to work out D and trimming. Recorded for this sample are over 130,000 clones; 88% of them occurred a single time. The top ten constitute 28% of the sample.

The sequence came from a human donor in a cohort sampled during active COVID-19. The source material was peripheral blood.

The CDR3 region reads CAISESGQATGELFF. In nucleotide form, the sequence is TGTGCCATCAGTGAGTCGGGGCAAGCCACCGGGGAGCTGTTTTTT. This chain is built from TRBV10-3 and TRBJ2-2, with TRBD1 as a weak D call on 5 bases. The junction shows trimming of 0 bases on V and 4 bases on J, plus 9 bases between the germline ends. Counted from cysteine to phenylalanine, this CDR3 has 15 amino acids. The only DNA kept is the CDR3, 45 bases in frame from the first base. From the germline V gene, CDR1 is ENHRY and CDR2 is SYGVKD.